Below, 19 T cell receptor beta chains from the same sample are listed, as sequenced in a study of CD8+ T cells in alopecia areata. Extraction of RNA preceded its reverse transcription into cDNA, which served as the sequencing template. Clones were read by immunoSEQ multiplex PCR, and TCRdb kept only the in-frame ones, dropping some. The sample contains around 97,000 clones, 55% of which appear only once. Input material: CD4+ T cells sorted from blood. These receptors all come from a human donor in good health.

V and J are TRBV30 and TRBJ2-7; no clear D. Germline V gene sequence: CDR1 GTSNPN, CDR2 SVGIG (reference sequence). V was pared by 2 bases and J by 3 bases, with 17 bases between. The CDR3 runs to 15 residues. The CDR3 region is CAWSSMASRFYEQYF. The CDR3 DNA sequence: TGTGCCTGGAGTTCAATGGCTAGTAGGTTCTACGAGCAGTACTTC.

This CDR3 reads CASSQSRATGPEKLFF. CDR3 in DNA: TGCGCCAGCAGTCAATCTCGGGCGACAGGCCCCGAAAAACTGTTTTTT. The chain uses TRBV23-1 and TRBJ1-4, with a tentative D call TRBD1 (6 bases). TRBV23-1 is annotated as an ORF whose role is uncertain. The V and J ends lost 0 bases and 8 bases respectively, with 16 bases between them. CDR3 size: 16 residues.

V usage is TRBV5-6 and J usage is TRBJ2-5, with TRBD2 matching 11 bases. The V and J ends lost 1 base and 9 bases, in that order; junction bases with no gene match: 14. Germline CDR1 is SGHDT and CDR2 is YYEEEE. The CDR3 has 17 residues. CDR3 nucleotide sequence: TGTGCCAGCAGCTTGATCGTTGCGACTAGCGGGGAGGTGGCCCAGTACTTC. Translating gives CASSLIVATSGEVAQYF. The full variable domain, rest sourced from reference TRBV5-6 and TRBJ2-5, is DAGVTQSPTHLIKTRGQQVTLRCSPKSGHDTVSWYQQALGQGPQFIFQYYEEEERQRGNFPDRFSGHQFPNYSSELNVNALLLGDSALYLCASSLIVATSGEVAQYFGPGTRLLVL.

The rearrangement joins TRBV29-1 to TRBJ2-5; tentatively, D is TRBD1 or TRBD2 (5 bases each). Trimming removed 6 bases at V and 0 bases at J, with 14 bases between. The CDR3 spans 14 residues. The germline CDR1 and CDR2 sequences are SQVTM and ANQGSEA. Written as DNA, the CDR3 is TGCAGCGTCAGGAGGACATTGTACCAAGAGACCCAGTACTTC. This translates into CSVRRTLYQETQYF.

The sample holds a few counts of this clone. V usage is TRBV29-1 and J usage is TRBJ2-5; TRBD2 matches 9 bases. Germline V lookup: CDR1 SQVTM, CDR2 ANQGSEA. The CDR3 spans 13 residues. V lost 5 bases, J lost 1 base, and 2 bases stayed unmatched. CDR3 DNA: TGCAGCGTTAGCGGGGGGCTCCAAGAGACCCAGTACTTC. It codes for CSVSGGLQETQYF.

The chain joins TRBV7-2 to TRBJ2-1; 8 bases align to TRBD1. The germline CDR1 and CDR2 sequences are SGHTA and FQGNSA. The CDR3 contains 14 residues. V dropped 4 bases and J dropped 6; count of bases not matched to a gene: 5. This chain's CDR3 is CASSSRQGSNEQFF. CDR3 bases: TGTGCCAGCAGCTCCCGACAGGGGTCCAATGAGCAGTTCTTC.

This clone was seen a few times. This sequence joins TRBV6-5 and TRBJ2-3, with D perhaps TRBD1 (6 bases). The CDR3 extends over 15 amino acids. V lost 5 bases and J lost 0, with 12 bases in between. CDR1 is MNHEY, CDR2 SVGAGI, per germline. CDR3 in amino acids: CASSLQGFSTDTQYF. The CDR3 bases are TGTGCCAGCAGTCTACAGGGCTTTAGCACAGATACGCAGTATTTT.

This clone turned up a few times. The chain has TRBV29-1 and TRBJ1-3; D might be TRBD1 (6 bases). The length of the CDR3 is 13 residues. V dropped 7 bases and J dropped 4 bases, with 14 bases sitting between them. Germline values: CDR1 SQVTM, CDR2 ANQGSEA. CDR3 sequence (DNA): TGCAGCGGTACAACAGGGTTCGGAAACACCATATATTTT. Translating it yields CSGTTGFGNTIYF.

This chain links TRBV14 with TRBJ2-5; 10 nucleotides agree with TRBD2. The CDR3 is 20 residues long. Trimming removed 2 bases from V and 1 base from J; junction bases left unmatched: 16. Germline lookup yields CDR1 SGHDN and CDR2 FVKESK. The CDR3 spells CASSQRSRAERTSGQETQYF. The CDR3 DNA reads TGTGCCAGCAGCCAACGGTCCCGTGCGGAGAGGACTAGCGGCCAAGAGACCCAGTACTTC.

The rearrangement links TRBV2 to TRBJ2-1; maybe TRBD2 (5 bases). The V gene lost 7 bases and the J gene lost 0 bases, with 10 bases spanning the gap. In germline, CDR1 is SNHLY, CDR2 FYNNEI. This CDR3 region has 14 residues. CDR3 region: CASKPGSSYNEQFF. CDR3 in DNA: TGTGCCAGCAAACCGGGGAGCTCCTACAATGAGCAGTTCTTC. Variable domain in full (rest from reference TRBV2 and TRBJ2-1): EPEVTQTPSHQVTQMGQEVILRCVPISNHLYFYWYRQILGQKVEFLVSFYNNEISEKSEIFDDQFSVERPDGSNFTLKIRSTKLEDSAMYFCASKPGSSYNEQFFGPGTRLTVL.

The genes are TRBV7-3 and TRBJ1-3; no reliable D call. CDR3 length equals 13 residues. The ends were cut back, 5 bases at V and 0 bases at J, with 5 bases in the middle. Per germline, CDR1 SGHTA and CDR2 FQGTGA. CDR3 sequence reads: CASSPSSGNTIYF. Here the CDR3 DNA reads TGTGCCAGCAGCCCAAGCTCTGGAAACACCATATATTTT.

This clone appeared a few times. The V call is TRBV19, the J call TRBJ1-5, with 8 positions matching TRBD1. Germline CDR1 and CDR2: LNHDA and SQIVND (reference sequence). The CDR3 runs to 14 residues. The J segment lost 3 bases and the V segment lost 5 bases, leaving 3 bases of the junction unmatched. The DNA of the CDR3 is TGTGCCAGTAGTGGGACAGGCCTCAATCAGCCCCAGCATTTT. This codes for CASSGTGLNQPQHF. The whole variable domain, filled in from reference TRBV19 and TRBJ1-5, reads DGGITQSPKYLFRKEGQNVTLSCEQNLNHDAMYWYRQDPGQGLRLIYYSQIVNDFQKGDIAEGYSVSREKKESFPLTVTSAQKNPTAFYLCASSGTGLNQPQHFGDGTRLSIL.

The CDR3 loop reads CASRTGRETQYF. The CDR3 nucleotides are TGTGCCAGTCGGACAGGGCGAGAGACCCAGTACTTC. This chain joins TRBV28 and TRBJ2-5, with 8 bases lining up with TRBD1. Germline trimming cut 9 bases from V and 4 bases from J; bases unmatched to any gene: 4. The CDR3 consists of 12 residues. Germline CDR1 MDHEN, CDR2 SYDVKM.

This chain links TRBV4-1 with TRBJ2-5; the D gene is possibly TRBD1 (5 bases). The CDR3 contains 15 residues. The germline V gene has CDR1 MGHRA and CDR2 YSYEKL. Between the trimmed V and J ends, which lost 1 base and 5 bases, there was a span of 14 bases. The CDR3 loop reads CASSQVVGLGETQYF. The CDR3 DNA sequence: TGCGCCAGCAGCCAAGTCGTGGGGCTAGGGGAGACCCAGTACTTC.

The chain joins TRBV2 to TRBJ2-5; possible D gene TRBD2, 5 bases. Trimming took off 0 bases at V and 1 base at J, with 9 bases between the two ends. The germline V gene encodes CDR1 SNHLY and CDR2 FYNNEI. The CDR3 runs 15 residues. CDR3 protein: CASSEAATSQETQYF. For the CDR3, the DNA is TGTGCCAGCAGTGAAGCGGCAACTAGCCAAGAGACCCAGTACTTC.

The chain is built from TRBV5-1 and TRBJ2-3; TRBD1 matches at 7 bases. The CDR3 is 14 residues long. After removal of 4 bases from V and 4 bases from J, the junction contained 6 bases not matched to a gene. CDR1 and CDR2 (germline): SGHRS, YFSETQ. The CDR3, as DNA: TGCGCCAGCAGCCCCGGGACAGTTGCAGATACGCAGTATTTT. This sequence encodes CASSPGTVADTQYF.

The chain employs TRBV5-1 and TRBJ2-3, with unresolved D. Germline CDR1 SGHRS, CDR2 YFSETQ. The germline V and J ends were trimmed by 2 bases and 6 bases, with 4 bases remaining between them. The CDR3 runs to 11 residues. Written as DNA, the CDR3 is TGCGCCAGCAGCTTAATGGATACGCAGTATTTT. This sequence encodes CASSLMDTQYF.

The chain carries TRBV5-1 and TRBJ2-5, with D uncertain. Germline CDR1 SGHRS, CDR2 YFSETQ. Trimming left V 4 bases short and J 0 bases short, with 10 bases between. The CDR3 loop spans 14 amino acids. The CDR3 sequence: CASSTGRDQETQYF. The CDR3 DNA is TGCGCCAGCAGCACTGGACGGGACCAAGAGACCCAGTACTTC.

CDR3 protein: CASSHQSTNEKLFF. The CDR3 region has the DNA TGCGCCAGCAGCCACCAGTCAACTAATGAAAAACTGTTTTTT. The V and J genes are TRBV4-1 and TRBJ1-4; D gene uncertain. Germline values: CDR1 MGHRA, CDR2 YSYEKL. V was trimmed by 3 bases and J by 0 bases, leaving 5 bases between them. The CDR3 covers 14 residues.